This TCR beta chain stems from a study of blood T cells in healthy people across ages. Study outcomes and limitations: The long-lived group displayed more naive CD4+ cells, plus higher diversity, than the aged donors did.

Total RNA amounts of at least 6 micrograms were extracted per sample. In the case of this clonotype: Its antigen remains unidentified.

CDR3 size: 16 residues. CDR1 and CDR2 from the germline V gene are MNHEY and SMNVEV (reference sequence). Trimming took 5 bases from V and 0 from J; bases not matched to a gene: 9. The second PCR ran roughly 7 to 12 cycles with a sample-barcoded 5' primer and J-beta primers. CDR3-containing paired-end reads numbering at least 2.5 million came from each sample. TCRdb re-analysed the 5' RACE reads in MiXCR, keeping a single row per CDR3 protein. The repertoire consists of 700,000 to 850,000 distinct CDR3 sequences, with around 36% occurring once and the leading ten covering 10% to 15%. This clonotype was obtained from a young man in good health. The rearrangement joins TRBV27 to TRBJ1-1; TRBD1 agrees at 7 bases. The specimen was blood. In DNA, the CDR3 is TGTGCCAGCAGTCGTCGGGACAGAATCATGAACACTGAAGCTTTCTTT. Protein product: CASSRRDRIMNTEAFF.